This TCR beta chain was recovered during a study of OX40 agonist ivuxolimab in advanced cancers. In the study overall: Patients received intravenous ivuxolimab every 2 weeks at 0.01 to 10 mg/kg.

On this clone itself: Its antigen remains unknown.

Assay used: immunoSEQ multiplex PCR; TCRdb lists only in-frame clones, some missing. The sample carries tens of thousands of clones, roughly 86% recorded once. The CDR3 totals 11 residues. Trimming shortened V by 10 bases and J by 1 base, and 7 bases separated the two germline ends. Germline V gene sequence: CDR1 MDHEN, CDR2 SYDVKM. Findings and caveats of the study: Antigen targets of the expanded peripheral T cells went undetermined. Low normalized T-cell clonal expansion was also seen in some nonresponders.

The TCR was taken from an adult with an advanced solid tumor such as melanoma, head and neck, liver or kidney cancer. The sample was CD4+ or CD8+ T cells sorted from blood, taken in a trial of the OX40 agonist ivuxolimab. The V gene is TRBV28, the J gene TRBJ1-1; D not certain. The CDR3 loop is CATKRNTEAFF. DNA of the CDR3: TGTGCCACCAAGCGGAACACTGAAGCTTTCTTT.